Presented here are 27 T cell receptor beta chains from one specimen sequenced in a study of T cell repertoires in cytomegalovirus infection. TCRdb ran MiXCR on the reads and lists one entry per CDR3 protein. The profile covers around 310,000 distinct CDR3 sequences, with about a sixth appearing a single time and around 12% taken by the ten largest. Sequenced material: PBMCs. The source is a human donor in good health (CMV status not recorded). Some clones in this sample may be carry-over from other donors' samples.

This clonotype showed up just a few times. This chain uses TRBV7-8 with TRBJ1-5; D is ambiguous. The CDR3 is 15 amino acids. Germline V lookup: CDR1 SGHVS, CDR2 FQNEAQ. Trimming stripped 3 bases from V and 1 base from J, with 10 bases between. In nucleotides, the CDR3 is TGTGCCAGCAGCTTCTGGACGGAAAGCAATCAGCCCCAGCATTTT. The encoded protein is CASSFWTESNQPQHF.

V and J are TRBV6-1 and TRBJ1-6; the D is unclear. Germline-derived CDR1 and CDR2 are MNHNS and SASEGT. Trimming removed 7 bases from V and 6 bases from J, with 16 bases in between. The CDR3 is made up of 15 amino acids. Written as DNA, the CDR3 is TGTGCCAGCACCACACCTCGGACGGGTAATTCACCCCTCCACTTT. Protein: CASTTPRTGNSPLHF.

A few counts support this clonotype. The chain is built from TRBV4-2 and TRBJ2-1; D gene ambiguous. Trimming cost V 3 bases and J 5 bases, with 2 bases left between them. The CDR3 is made up of 11 amino acids. Per germline, CDR1 LGHNA and CDR2 YNFKEQ. The CDR3 sequence: CASSHDNEQFF. The CDR3 DNA reads TGTGCCAGCAGCCACGACAATGAGCAGTTCTTC.

The rearrangement links TRBV2 to TRBJ2-1; 10 bases fit TRBD1. The trim removed 1 base at V and 5 bases at J, leaving 2 bases unmatched. In germline, CDR1 is SNHLY, CDR2 FYNNEI. This CDR3 spans 15 amino acids. The CDR3 reads CASSEGQGANNEQFF. The CDR3 DNA sequence: TGTGCCAGCAGTGAAGGACAGGGGGCCAACAATGAGCAGTTCTTC.

V usage is TRBV7-2 and J usage is TRBJ1-1, with D unclear. This CDR3 has 14 residues. CDR1 SGHTA and CDR2 FQGNSA come from the germline V gene. Trimming took off 1 base at V and 10 bases at J, with 16 bases between the two ends. Here the CDR3 DNA reads TGTGCCAGCAGCTTAGGGGAATGGACCTCTAGAGCTTTCTTT. Translated: CASSLGEWTSRAFF.

This chain uses TRBV28 with TRBJ1-5, with D hard to call. This CDR3 spans 15 amino acids. Looked up from germline, CDR1 is MDHEN and CDR2 is SYDVKM. The V and J ends lost 4 bases and 2 bases respectively, with 12 bases between them. The CDR3 DNA follows: TGTGCCAGCAGTTCCTCGGTCATCGGCAATCAGCCCCAGCATTTT. Translated: CASSSSVIGNQPQHF.

This clonotype appeared a few times. This rearrangement joins TRBV28 to TRBJ2-3; 10 bases agree with TRBD2. Germline V gene lookup returns CDR1 MDHEN and CDR2 SYDVKM. V was clipped by 7 bases and J by 9 bases; unmatched bases: 7. The CDR3 runs 13 residues. The CDR3 DNA sequence: TGTGCCAGCACCAGCGGGGGGGCGTCGACGCAGTATTTT. This codes for CASTSGGASTQYF.

Only a few counts were recorded for this clonotype. The chain links TRBV6-1 to TRBJ1-1, with unresolved D. With 8 bases removed from V and 0 bases from J, the gap between germline ends came to 16 bases. CDR3 size: 15 residues. CDR1 is MNHNS, CDR2 SASEGT, per germline. CDR3 sequence reads: CASHGTGNMNTEAFF. The CDR3 DNA reads TGTGCCAGCCACGGAACGGGCAACATGAACACTGAAGCTTTCTTT.

The chain employs TRBV28 and TRBJ2-7; tentatively, D is TRBD1 or TRBD2 (5 bases each). The V end lost 6 bases, the J end lost 5 bases, and 26 bases lay between the germline ends. CDR1 is MDHEN, CDR2 SYDVKM, per germline. The CDR3 is made up of 17 amino acids. DNA of the CDR3: TGTGCCAGCAGGGGCGACCTCTCGGGAATGAAAGGGGACGAGCAGTACTTC. Its protein is CASRGDLSGMKGDEQYF.

This clonotype has ten or more counts. The rearrangement joins TRBV7-2 to TRBJ1-2; the D gene is possibly TRBD1 (5 bases). V lost 3 bases to trimming and J lost 8 bases, with 13 bases between them. The CDR3 spans 13 residues. Germline CDR1 SGHTA, CDR2 FQGNSA. The CDR3: CASSLATWGGYTF. The CDR3, as DNA: TGTGCCAGCAGCTTGGCAACTTGGGGGGGCTACACCTTC. The full variable domain, with the rest looked up from reference TRBV7-2 and TRBJ1-2, is GAGVSQSPSNKVTEKGKDVELRCDPISGHTALYWYRQSLGQGLEFLIYFQGNSAPDKSGLPSDRFSAERTGGSVSTLTIQRTQQEDSAVYLCASSLATWGGYTFGSGTRLTVV.

The gene calls are TRBV20-1 and TRBJ2-1; D might be TRBD2 (6 bases). V was trimmed by 5 bases and J by 0 bases, leaving 8 bases between them. Germline lookup yields CDR1 DFQATT and CDR2 SNEGSKA (reference sequence). This CDR3 contains 13 residues. The CDR3 nucleotides read TGCAGTGCTTACGGGAGCTCCTACAATGAGCAGTTCTTC. It translates to CSAYGSSYNEQFF.

J is TRBJ2-7 and V is TRBV12-3 or TRBV12-4; TRBD2 matches at 7 bases. The V segment lost 5 bases and the J segment 1 base; nucleotides outside the gene matches: 8. The CDR3 is 15 amino acids. CDR3 nucleotides: TGTGCCAGCAGTCTCAACGGGGGGATTTCCTACGAGCAGTACTTC. Its protein is CASSLNGGISYEQYF.

This clonotype was observed a handful of times. This chain links TRBV20-1 with TRBJ1-6, with TRBD1 as a possible D gene (5 bases). Trimming stripped 1 base from V and 9 bases from J, with 16 bases between. This CDR3 has 15 residues. Germline values: CDR1 DFQATT, CDR2 SNEGSKA (reference sequence). The CDR3, as DNA: TGCAGTGCTAGAGCCGGACATTGGGAAGGTTCACCCCTCCACTTT. Translating gives CSARAGHWEGSPLHF.

V is TRBV6-2 or TRBV6-3 and J is TRBJ2-1; D not resolved. V was trimmed by 7 bases and J by 12 bases, leaving 13 bases between them. The CDR3 length is 11 residues. The germline CDR1 and CDR2 sequences are MNHEY and SVGEGT. CDR3 protein: CASTEGNRQFF. CDR3 DNA: TGTGCCAGCACTGAAGGAAATCGGCAGTTCTTC.

The chain has TRBV7-9 and TRBJ2-1, with TRBD2 identical over 7 bases. This CDR3 is 15 amino acids long. Germline CDR1 and CDR2: SEHNR and FQNEAQ (reference sequence). J lost 8 bases, V lost 5 bases, and 12 bases had no gene match. DNA for the CDR3: TGTGCCAGCAGCATGGGGTGGTCTAGCGGCTATGAGCAGTTCTTC. It translates to CASSMGWSSGYEQFF.

This clonotype was recorded a few times. The CDR3 bases are TGCGCCAGCAGCTTGGAACGGAGCACAGATACGCAGTATTTT. This translates into CASSLERSTDTQYF. The gene calls are TRBV5-1 and TRBJ2-3, with D uncertain. Trimming removed 0 bases at V and 0 bases at J, with 5 bases between. Per the germline V gene, CDR1 is SGHRS and CDR2 is YFSETQ. The CDR3 runs 14 residues.

This clonotype was found many times. The CDR3 sequence is CASSLRQGNGYTF. The DNA for the CDR3 is TGTGCCAGCAGTTTAAGGCAGGGGAATGGCTACACCTTC. The chain joins TRBV27 to TRBJ1-2, with D possibly TRBD1 on 6 matching bases. This CDR3 region has 13 residues. Germline CDR1 MNHEY, CDR2 SMNVEV (reference sequence). V lost 2 bases, J lost 6 bases, and 10 bases lay in between.

The table lists this clonotype with many counts. The chain uses TRBV15 and TRBJ2-6, with a tentative D call TRBD2 (6 bases). Germline lookup yields CDR1 LNHNV and CDR2 YYDKDF (reference sequence). The ends were cut back, 0 bases at V and 0 bases at J, with 15 bases in the middle. The CDR3 totals 19 residues. CDR3 in DNA: TGTGCCACCAGCAGAGATCAGGACGGAGGGACCTCTGGGGCCAACGTCCTGACTTTC. Translated, it gives CATSRDQDGGTSGANVLTF.

The chain recombines TRBV20-1 with TRBJ2-5, with 8 positions matching TRBD2. Germline CDR1 DFQATT, CDR2 SNEGSKA (reference sequence). V shed 7 bases, J shed 4 bases, and the junction held 5 bases outside the gene matches. This CDR3 is 12 amino acids long. The CDR3 region has the DNA TGCAGTGGTAACGGGGGGGCAGAGACCCAGTACTTC. Translating gives CSGNGGAETQYF.

As regards this clonotype: A read error may produce the germline difference seen at one junction end. The V call is TRBV7-6, the J call TRBJ2-5; 8 positions match TRBD2. This CDR3 region has 15 residues. Germline assignment: CDR1 SGHVS and CDR2 FNYEAQ. The CDR3 region has the DNA TGTGCTAGCAGCTTGGGCGGCGGGAGGTCGGGGACCCAGTACTTC. Translating gives CASSLGGGRSGTQYF.

This clonotype has just a few counts. The rearrangement links TRBV6-1 to TRBJ2-5; possible D gene TRBD1, 6 bases. CDR1 and CDR2 (germline): MNHNS, SASEGT. V lost 5 bases, J lost 0 bases, and 10 bases lay in between. The CDR3 spans 14 residues. The CDR3, as DNA: TGTGCCAGCAGTCCACACAGGGACCAAGAGACCCAGTACTTC. Translated: CASSPHRDQETQYF.

The table lists this clonotype with a few counts. The chain employs TRBV18 and TRBJ2-6; no clear D. Germline values: CDR1 KGHSH, CDR2 LQKENI. V gave up 6 bases and J gave up 2 bases, with 8 bases separating them. This CDR3 is 14 amino acids long. The CDR3 reads CASSQTAGANVLTF. The CDR3 DNA follows: TGTGCCAGCTCTCAAACGGCTGGGGCCAACGTCCTGACTTTC.

This clonotype has just a few counts. The gene calls are TRBV6-1 and TRBJ2-3; TRBD2 aligns across 11 bases. After removal of 3 bases from V and 6 bases from J, the junction contained 8 bases not matched to a gene. Per the germline V gene, CDR1 is MNHNS and CDR2 is SASEGT. The CDR3 contains 16 residues. CDR3 sequence reads: CASSEVVAGGRDTQYF. The CDR3 nucleotides read TGTGCCAGCAGTGAGGTGGTAGCGGGGGGGCGGGATACGCAGTATTTT.

This clonotype was seen many times. The chain carries TRBV20-1 and TRBJ1-1; a weak D match, TRBD1 (6 bases). Per germline, CDR1 DFQATT and CDR2 SNEGSKA (reference sequence). The CDR3 has 15 residues. V lost 6 bases, J lost 4 bases, and 21 bases lay in between. CDR3 nucleotide sequence: TGCAGTGCAAAATCGGACAGTACGGGGGGCACTGAAGCTTTCTTT. Its protein product is CSAKSDSTGGTEAFF.

This clonotype was detected ten times or more. The chain joins TRBV7-6 to TRBJ2-2; D ambiguous. The germline V gene has CDR1 SGHVS and CDR2 FNYEAQ. This CDR3 region has 14 residues. V lost 5 bases and J lost 5, with 12 bases in between. Here the CDR3 reads CASSPAWSTGELFF. The CDR3 nucleotides are TGTGCCAGCAGCCCGGCCTGGAGTACCGGGGAGCTGTTTTTT.

This clonotype was recorded a few times. The chain recombines TRBV6-6 with TRBJ2-5, with D tentatively TRBD2 (6 bases). The CDR3 loop spans 13 amino acids. Germline-derived CDR1 and CDR2 are MNHNY and SVGAGI (reference sequence). The V and J ends lost 4 bases and 7 bases respectively, with 13 bases between them. The chain's CDR3 is CASSSSDRGTQYF. In nucleotides, the CDR3 is TGTGCCAGCAGTTCTAGCGACCGGGGGACCCAGTACTTC.

V is TRBV5-5 and J is TRBJ2-1; D is ambiguous. The V and J ends lost 0 bases and 0 bases respectively, with 7 bases between them. Germline-derived CDR1 and CDR2 are SGHKS and YYEKEE (reference sequence). The CDR3 covers 15 residues. CDR3 loop: CASSLAQSSYNEQFF. The CDR3 DNA reads as TGTGCCAGCAGCTTGGCGCAGAGCTCCTACAATGAGCAGTTCTTC.